This T cell receptor beta chain comes out of a study of blood T cell repertoires in COVID-19. Study at large: Researchers got acute and convalescent COVID-19 samples from the United States, Italy and Spain.

The germline V gene has CDR1 SEHNR and CDR2 FQNEAQ (reference sequence). J gave up 2 bases and V 5 bases, and 6 bases lay outside the gene matches. The CDR3 runs to 15 residues. Cohort 3 donors were reported recovered after two negative PCRs, clearance, or symptom resolution. Generated by immunoSEQ multiplex PCR, the TCRdb table keeps only in-frame clones and is missing some. The data show roughly 280,000 clones, with about 88% seen just once and around 3% held by the top ten. The rearrangement uses TRBV7-9 and TRBJ1-5, with 7 nucleotides matching TRBD1. This clonotype originated in a woman aged 45-60 years who had recovered from COVID-19. Sequencing was done on a sample of PBMCs or T cells enriched from blood (not recorded which). In DNA, the CDR3 is TGTGCCAGCAGCAGGGGGCCTGAGGGCAATCAGCCCCAGCATTTT. It encodes CASSRGPEGNQPQHF.